The 32 T cell receptor beta chains listed next were all sequenced from one sample in a study of blood T cell repertoires in COVID-19. Generated by immunoSEQ multiplex PCR, the TCRdb table keeps only in-frame clones and is missing some. The table shows roughly 290,000 clones, with approximately 88% occurring only once. Material: PBMCs or T cells enriched from blood (not recorded which). The receptor set was obtained from a woman aged 35 to 49 who had recovered from COVID-19.

This clone came up once. The J gene is TRBJ1-1, the V gene TRBV7-8; tentative D call: TRBD1 (5 bases). The CDR3 is made up of 13 amino acids. From germline, CDR1 is SGHVS and CDR2 FQNEAQ. V lost 2 bases to trimming and J lost 4 bases, with 8 bases between them. The CDR3 bases are TGTGCCAGCAGCTTACTTCAGGGCACTGAAGCTTTCTTT. This translates into CASSLLQGTEAFF.

This chain connects TRBV3-1 (or the pseudogene TRBV3-2) to TRBJ1-1, with 7 bases fitting TRBD1. The CDR3 consists of 14 residues. Germline V gene sequence: CDR1 LGHDT, CDR2 YNNKEL (reference sequence). V shed 3 bases and J 1 base; nucleotides not matched to a gene: 2. The DNA for the CDR3 is TGTGCCAGCAGCCACTGGACAGGGAACACTGAAGCTTTCTTT. Translated: CASSHWTGNTEAFF.

The chain joins TRBV19 to TRBJ2-7; D might be TRBD1 (6 bases). The V end was cut by 3 bases, the J end by 2 bases, with 14 bases between. The CDR3 length is 15 residues. Germline values: CDR1 LNHDA, CDR2 SQIVND (reference sequence). The CDR3 DNA is TGTGCCAGTAGTATCAGGACAGAGCCGGCCTACGAGCAGTACTTC. As protein: CASSIRTEPAYEQYF.

The V gene is TRBV28, the J gene TRBJ1-2; D unclear. Germline-derived CDR1 and CDR2 are MDHEN and SYDVKM. Trimming took off 2 bases at V and 5 bases at J, with 9 bases between the two ends. The CDR3 contains 13 residues. The CDR3 reads CASSLRGTYGYTF. The CDR3 DNA reads as TGTGCCAGCAGTTTACGGGGAACGTATGGCTACACCTTC.

The chain combines TRBV12-2 with TRBJ1-3; the table's D call of TRBD1 was not tested on the DNA. TRBV12-2 is reported as a pseudogene. This CDR3 region has 16 residues. DNA of the CDR3: TGTGCAAGTCGCCCCCGACAGGGTAGGGCTGGAAACACCATATATTTT. Translation gives CASRPRQGRAGNTIYF.

V and J are TRBV19 and TRBJ2-7; D is ambiguous. This CDR3 contains 15 residues. The ends were cut back, 5 bases at V and 2 bases at J, with 16 bases in the middle. From germline, CDR1 is LNHDA and CDR2 SQIVND (reference sequence). CDR3 in amino acids: CASSLGSQQPYEQYF. CDR3 DNA: TGTGCCAGTAGTTTGGGTAGCCAACAACCCTACGAGCAGTACTTC.

This clone was counted a few times. V gene TRBV24-1 combines with J gene TRBJ1-5; D is undetermined. The germline gives CDR1 KGHDR, CDR2 SFDVKD. This CDR3 has 14 amino acids. Trimming took 2 bases from V and 12 from J, leaving 16 bases between them. The CDR3 spells CATSDSTRWEGQHF. DNA of the CDR3: TGTGCCACCAGTGATTCAACCAGGTGGGAGGGCCAGCATTTT.

The chain carries TRBV28 and TRBJ2-7, with D possibly matching TRBD2 (6 bases). V dropped 8 bases and J dropped 0 bases, with 11 bases sitting between them. In germline, CDR1 is MDHEN, CDR2 SYDVKM. This CDR3 contains 13 residues. CDR3 coding DNA: TGTGCCAGCTGGGACTTGACCTCCTACGAGCAGTACTTC. It is translated as CASWDLTSYEQYF.

This clone showed up many times. The rearrangement uses TRBV7-9 and TRBJ2-5; TRBD1 aligns across 7 bases. The CDR3 runs 15 residues. CDR1 is SEHNR and CDR2 is FQNEAQ in the germline V gene (reference sequence). V lost 0 bases to trimming and J lost 4 bases; unmatched junction nucleotides: 5. CDR3 nucleotide sequence: TGTGCCAGCAGCTTAGCAGCAGGGGGTGGAGAGACCCAGTACTTC. Translated, it gives CASSLAAGGGETQYF. The variable domain in full, completed from reference TRBV7-9 and TRBJ2-5, reads DTGVSQNPRHKITKRGQNVTFRCDPISEHNRLYWYRQTLGQGPEFLTYFQNEAQLEKSRLLSDRFSAERPKGSFSTLEIQRTEQGDSAMYLCASSLAAGGGETQYFGPGTRLLVL.

The rearrangement joins TRBV27 to TRBJ1-6, with 7 bases that match TRBD1. CDR3 length: 14 amino acids. Germline CDR1 and CDR2: MNHEY and SMNVEV (reference sequence). V shed 5 bases, J shed 10 bases, and the junction held 8 bases outside the gene matches. CDR3 nucleotide sequence: TGTGCCAGCAGTCTAGACAGGGTTGGATCACCCCTCCACTTT. Translating it yields CASSLDRVGSPLHF.

This chain links TRBV9 with TRBJ1-1; perhaps TRBD1 as D (5 bases). Per germline, CDR1 SGDLS and CDR2 YYNGEE. V shed 0 bases and J shed 5 bases, with 11 bases lying between them. There are 14 residues in the CDR3. The CDR3 bases are TGTGCCAGCAGCGTAGAGAGGGGAGGAACTGAAGCTTTCTTT. Its translation: CASSVERGGTEAFF.

This chain joins TRBV6-6 and TRBJ2-2; 7 bases align to TRBD1. This CDR3 spans 16 amino acids. Trimming at V came to 2 bases and at J to 4 bases, leaving 7 bases not matched to a gene. Germline V gene lookup returns CDR1 MNHNY and CDR2 SVGAGI (reference sequence). CDR3 nucleotide sequence: TGTGCCAGCAGTTACGCTTCAAGGACAGGCACCGGGGAGCTGTTTTTT. This translates into CASSYASRTGTGELFF.

The V and J genes are TRBV2 and TRBJ2-1; 8 positions match TRBD1. The length of the CDR3 is 17 residues. V dropped 5 bases and J dropped 7; count of bases not matched to a gene: 16. Germline CDR1 is SNHLY and CDR2 is FYNNEI. In DNA form, the CDR3 reads TGTGCCAGCAGTCCCTCCCCAGGGACAGGTTGGTGGAATGAGCAGTTCTTC. It encodes CASSPSPGTGWWNEQFF.

Details on this clone: The sample contains more than one DNA sequence encoding this CDR3. The chain recombines TRBV12-3 or TRBV12-4 with TRBJ2-5; 7 bases map to TRBD1. Trimming at V came to 6 bases and at J to 4 bases, leaving 5 bases not matched to a gene. The length of the CDR3 is 13 residues. The CDR3 nucleotides are TGTGCCAGCAGCCCGACAGGGAGAGAGACCCAGTACTTC. Translated: CASSPTGRETQYF.

The chain is built from TRBV30 and TRBJ1-1, with 7 nucleotides matching TRBD1. The CDR3 length is 14 residues. Trimming cost V 3 bases and J 7 bases; bases outside gene matches: 11. Germline V gene data show CDR1 as GTSNPN and CDR2 as SVGIG (reference sequence). CDR3 DNA sequence: TGTGCCTGGAGCAAAAAGGGGGCGGCATTTGAAGCTTTCTTT. This codes for CAWSKKGAAFEAFF.

This sequence joins TRBV10-2 and TRBJ1-5, with a possible D match to TRBD1 (5 bases). The CDR3 has 15 amino acids. Germline V gene data show CDR1 as WSHSY and CDR2 as SAAADI. The V and J ends lost 7 bases and 0 bases respectively, with 13 bases between them. This chain's CDR3 is CASTSDRNSNQPQHF. The CDR3 DNA follows: TGCGCCAGCACCTCAGACAGAAATAGCAATCAGCCCCAGCATTTT.

This rearrangement joins TRBV7-9 to TRBJ2-2; TRBD2 matches 12 bases. CDR1 SEHNR and CDR2 FQNEAQ come from the germline V gene (reference sequence). CDR3 length equals 17 residues. With V trimmed by 3 bases and J by 5 bases, 7 bases remained unmatched. The CDR3 spells CASSFVGLAGKTGELFF. CDR3 DNA: TGTGCCAGCAGCTTCGTTGGACTAGCGGGAAAAACCGGGGAGCTGTTTTTT. The full variable domain, rest sourced from reference TRBV7-9 and TRBJ2-2, is DTGVSQNPRHKITKRGQNVTFRCDPISEHNRLYWYRQTLGQGPEFLTYFQNEAQLEKSRLLSDRFSAERPKGSFSTLEIQRTEQGDSAMYLCASSFVGLAGKTGELFFGEGSRLTVL.

J is TRBJ2-7 and V is TRBV28, with D perhaps matching TRBD2 (5 bases). Trimming removed 6 bases from V and 3 bases from J, with 18 bases in between. This CDR3 spans 15 amino acids. CDR1 MDHEN and CDR2 SYDVKM come from the germline V gene. The CDR3 DNA follows: TGTGCCAGCAGATCCCTCGGGGATCTCATCTACGAGCAGTACTTC. Its translation: CASRSLGDLIYEQYF.

This clone came up once. This sequence joins TRBV10-3 and TRBJ2-7, with 7 bases fitting TRBD2. Per germline, CDR1 ENHRY and CDR2 SYGVKD. The J segment lost 0 bases and the V segment lost 9 bases, leaving 11 bases of the junction unmatched. This CDR3 spans 15 amino acids. CDR3 in DNA: TGTGCCATTAGTCCCGAGCGGGGCCGCTCCTACGAGCAGTACTTC. Translated: CAISPERGRSYEQYF.

This rearrangement joins TRBV5-1 to TRBJ1-4; D is unresolved. The CDR3 is 19 residues long. The V and J ends lost 4 bases and 0 bases respectively, with 22 bases between them. Germline assignment: CDR1 SGHRS and CDR2 YFSETQ. CDR3 sequence: CASSPWLAGTRATNEKLFF. The CDR3 DNA follows: TGCGCCAGCAGCCCATGGCTGGCAGGAACAAGAGCAACTAATGAAAAACTGTTTTTT.

This clone was seen only a few times. The CDR3 loop reads CASSLSRSYEQYF. CDR3 DNA sequence: TGTGCCAGCAGTCTGTCTAGGTCCTACGAGCAGTACTTC. The J gene is TRBJ2-7, the V gene TRBV6-5; the D is unclear. Germline assignment: CDR1 MNHEY and CDR2 SVGAGI. With 5 bases removed from V and 1 base from J, the gap between germline ends came to 9 bases. This CDR3 contains 13 residues.

The J gene is TRBJ2-7, the V gene TRBV27, with 7 nucleotides matching TRBD1. The CDR3 is made up of 14 amino acids. Germline V CDR1 and CDR2: MNHEY, SMNVEV (reference sequence). Trimming cost V 4 bases and J 2 bases; bases outside gene matches: 5. CDR3 in DNA: TGTGCCAGCAGTTCCGGACAGGTCCCCTACGAGCAGTACTTC. Translated: CASSSGQVPYEQYF.

In regard to this clone: The junction shows a germline mismatch at one end, possibly a read error. The J gene is TRBJ1-6, the V gene TRBV27; possibly TRBD1 for D (6 bases). From germline, CDR1 is MNHEY and CDR2 SMNVEV (reference sequence). This CDR3 has 14 residues. DNA of the CDR3: TGTGCCAGCGGTTTAGCGGGGGGGCTCTCACCCCTCCACTTT. Translating it yields CASGLAGGLSPLHF.

Turning to this clone: At the DNA level, this CDR3 is encoded by other sequences in the same sample as well. The J gene is TRBJ2-7, the V gene TRBV7-9, with TRBD2 matching over 7 bases. Trimming removed 5 bases from V and 1 base from J; junction bases left unmatched: 5. Germline CDR1 and CDR2: SEHNR and FQNEAQ (reference sequence). The length of the CDR3 is 14 residues. CDR3 coding DNA: TGTGCCAGCAGCCTAAGCGGGACTTCCTACGAGCAGTACTTC. The encoded protein is CASSLSGTSYEQYF.

The J gene is TRBJ2-3, the V gene TRBV21-1; the listed D gene, TRBD1, was not tested against the DNA. TRBV21-1 is described as a pseudogene. The CDR3 extends over 17 amino acids. The CDR3 coding sequence is TGTGCCAGCAGCAAAGATGACAGGGGCTCCGGCACAGATACGCAGTATTTT. Amino acid sequence: CASSKDDRGSGTDTQYF.

The V gene is TRBV5-1, the J gene TRBJ2-7; 8 nucleotides agree with TRBD2. The CDR3 spans 16 residues. V shed 2 bases and J 2 bases; nucleotides not matched to a gene: 9. Germline assignment: CDR1 SGHRS and CDR2 YFSETQ. CDR3 in amino acids: CASSFDTGGRAYEQYF. The CDR3 bases are TGCGCCAGCAGCTTTGATACGGGGGGGCGAGCCTACGAGCAGTACTTC.

The V gene is TRBV19, the J gene TRBJ1-4, with 8 nucleotides matching TRBD1. The V segment lost 6 bases and the J segment 4 bases; nucleotides outside the gene matches: 4. The CDR3 is made up of 14 amino acids. Germline V gene lookup returns CDR1 LNHDA and CDR2 SQIVND (reference sequence). In nucleotides, the CDR3 is TGTGCCAGTAGGAAGACAGGGGTTAATGAAAAACTGTTTTTT. It specifies CASRKTGVNEKLFF.

The V call is TRBV5-4, the J call TRBJ2-3; 9 bases align to TRBD2. CDR3 length equals 16 residues. V shed 5 bases, J shed 6 bases, and the junction held 13 bases outside the gene matches. Germline values: CDR1 SGHNT, CDR2 YYREEE (reference sequence). CDR3: CASRPGSSGSPDTQYF. CDR3 nucleotide sequence: TGTGCCAGCAGACCCGGGAGTAGCGGGAGTCCGGATACGCAGTATTTT.

The V gene is TRBV7-2, the J gene TRBJ1-2; 7 bases agree with TRBD1. Looked up from germline, CDR1 is SGHTA and CDR2 is FQGNSA. The CDR3 sequence is 14 residues long. Trimming took 5 bases from V and 3 from J; bases not matched to a gene: 6. The CDR3 is CASSPHTGDYGYTF. In DNA, the CDR3 is TGTGCCAGCAGCCCCCACACAGGGGACTATGGCTACACCTTC.

The genes are TRBV7-9 and TRBJ2-3; 7 bases line up with TRBD2. The CDR3 contains 14 residues. Germline lookup yields CDR1 SEHNR and CDR2 FQNEAQ (reference sequence). Trimming cost V 10 bases and J 1 base; bases outside gene matches: 8. The CDR3 DNA follows: TGTGCCACACAACTAGCGTCTGGCACAGATACGCAGTATTTT. This translates into CATQLASGTDTQYF.

The chain recombines TRBV28 with TRBJ2-2; D may be TRBD2 (6 bases). CDR1 and CDR2 from the germline V gene are MDHEN and SYDVKM. The CDR3 is 17 amino acids. V shed 4 bases and J shed 4 bases, with 19 bases lying between them. The CDR3 here is CASSSLEGLLGTGELFF. The CDR3 nucleotides are TGTGCCAGCAGTTCACTGGAGGGATTGCTGGGCACCGGGGAGCTGTTTTTT.

A word on this clone: The sample contains more than one DNA sequence encoding this CDR3. The rearrangement joins TRBV7-2 to TRBJ2-1, with TRBD2 matching 9 bases. With 1 base clipped from V and 7 bases from J, the junction kept 5 bases outside the gene matches. The CDR3 runs to 15 residues. Germline CDR1 and CDR2: SGHTA and FQGNSA. In nucleotides, the CDR3 is TGTGCCAGCAGCTTAGACGGCGGGAGGGGTAATGAGCAGTTCTTC. Its translation is CASSLDGGRGNEQFF.